The 23 T cell receptor beta chains below were found in one sample sequenced in a study of blood T cell repertoires in COVID-19. TCRdb's copy holds only in-frame clones and misses some; the assay was immunoSEQ multiplex PCR. The repertoire holds over 250,000 clones, roughly 83% seen once, with more than 1.1% in the top ten. The specimen was peripheral blood. All receptors come from a human donor with COVID-19, enrolled during active disease. The donor label of this sample is uncertain.

This chain connects TRBV7-2 to TRBJ2-7, with 11 nucleotides matching TRBD2. Trimming at V came to 4 bases and at J to 4 bases, leaving 3 bases not matched to a gene. This CDR3 comprises 14 residues. CDR1 is SGHTA, CDR2 FQGNSA, per germline. The CDR3 DNA reads as TGTGCCAGCAGCTCTACTAGCGGGAGTTACGAGCAGTACTTC. This gives the protein CASSSTSGSYEQYF.

V and J are TRBV5-1 and TRBJ1-2, with 10 bases that match TRBD1. The CDR3 is made up of 17 amino acids. V lost 0 bases and J lost 4; bases outside the gene matches: 9. Per the germline V gene, CDR1 is SGHRS and CDR2 is YFSETQ. The CDR3 sequence is CASSLGLPGQGTYGYTF. In DNA form, the CDR3 reads TGCGCCAGCAGCTTGGGTCTTCCGGGACAGGGGACCTATGGCTACACCTTC.

The CDR3 coding sequence is TGTGCCAGCAGTTTATATCCCGGGAGGAGCGAGGCTTTCTTT. Translated: CASSLYPGRSEAFF. J is TRBJ1-1 and V is TRBV28; no firm D call. Per germline, CDR1 MDHEN and CDR2 SYDVKM. The CDR3 extends over 14 amino acids. Trimming left V 1 base short and J 11 bases short, with 17 bases between.

The rearrangement uses TRBV6-4 and TRBJ1-5; D gene ambiguous. Germline V CDR1 and CDR2: MRHNA, SNTAGT. The V and J ends lost 6 bases and 0 bases respectively, with 12 bases between them. This CDR3 contains 15 residues. In DNA, the CDR3 is TGTGCCAGCAGACTCGAGGCAAATAGCAATCAGCCCCAGCATTTT. Translating gives CASRLEANSNQPQHF.

The chain is built from TRBV15 and TRBJ2-2; a possible D gene is TRBD2 (5 bases). The CDR3 extends over 17 amino acids. Germline CDR1 and CDR2: LNHNV and YYDKDF (reference sequence). Trimming removed 2 bases from V and 3 bases from J, with 16 bases in between. The CDR3 sequence: CATSRPDYPGDTGELFF. The CDR3 DNA is TGTGCCACCAGCAGACCCGACTACCCAGGAGACACCGGGGAGCTGTTTTTT.

The chain joins TRBV9 to TRBJ1-3; D unclear. V shed 0 bases and J shed 4 bases, with 11 bases lying between them. Per the germline V gene, CDR1 is SGDLS and CDR2 is YYNGEE. The CDR3 covers 15 residues. CDR3 DNA: TGTGCCAGCAGCGTAGGAGTGGGCGCGGGAAACACCATATATTTT. Translating it yields CASSVGVGAGNTIYF.

CDR3 coding DNA: TGTGCCAGCAGCTTAGCGAAGGGAGCCTACAATGAGCAGTTCTTC. Amino acids: CASSLAKGAYNEQFF. The chain combines TRBV7-2 with TRBJ2-1, with D tentatively TRBD2 (5 bases). CDR3 length equals 15 residues. Between the trimmed V and J ends, which lost 0 bases and 2 bases, there was a span of 8 bases. The V gene's germline CDR1 is SGHTA and CDR2 FQGNSA.

The chain links TRBV5-8 to TRBJ1-5; no clear D gene. Germline-derived CDR1 and CDR2 are SGHTS and YDEGEE. V gave up 9 bases and J gave up 6 bases, with 25 bases separating them. The CDR3 spans 16 residues. The CDR3 loop reads CATGSSGSRFGQPQHF. The DNA for the CDR3 is TGTGCCACCGGCAGTTCCGGGTCGAGATTTGGTCAGCCCCAGCATTTT.

The chain recombines TRBV5-1 with TRBJ1-2; tentative D call: TRBD1 (6 bases). The germline V gene encodes CDR1 SGHRS and CDR2 YFSETQ. The CDR3 runs to 13 residues. The ends were cut back, 4 bases at V and 8 bases at J, with 15 bases in the middle. The DNA of the CDR3 is TGCGCCAGCAGCCCCGGATCCAGGGGAGGCTACACCTTC. This sequence encodes CASSPGSRGGYTF.

V usage is TRBV5-4 and J usage is TRBJ1-2, with D perhaps TRBD1 (5 bases). V gave up 1 base and J gave up 9 bases, with 13 bases separating them. From germline, CDR1 is SGHNT and CDR2 YYREEE (reference sequence). This CDR3 has 13 residues. For the CDR3, the DNA is TGTGCCAGCAGCTTGTTGGGGCAAAGGAGCTACACCTTC. Amino acid sequence: CASSLLGQRSYTF.

This chain uses TRBV5-8 with TRBJ1-1; no clear D. The ends were cut back, 3 bases at V and 11 bases at J, with 14 bases in the middle. Germline CDR1 SGHTS, CDR2 YDEGEE. This CDR3 region has 12 residues. The CDR3 loop reads CASSSSLAWAFF. The CDR3 DNA sequence: TGTGCCAGCAGCTCTTCCTTGGCTTGGGCTTTCTTT.

This sequence joins TRBV2 and TRBJ2-7; perhaps TRBD1 as D (7 bases). Trimming shortened V by 1 base and J by 7 bases, and 14 bases separated the two germline ends. The germline gives CDR1 SNHLY, CDR2 FYNNEI. The CDR3 loop spans 14 amino acids. The CDR3 sequence is CASSEEGSGGEQYF. The CDR3 DNA is TGTGCCAGCAGTGAAGAAGGGTCAGGGGGGGAGCAGTACTTC.

The chain couples TRBV30 to TRBJ2-3; 8 bases line up with TRBD2. The V segment lost 3 bases and the J segment 6 bases; nucleotides outside the gene matches: 8. Germline lookup yields CDR1 GTSNPN and CDR2 SVGIG (reference sequence). The CDR3 has 14 amino acids. Here the CDR3 reads CAWRASGSADTQYF. The CDR3 region has the DNA TGTGCCTGGAGGGCCAGCGGGAGTGCGGATACGCAGTATTTT.

V and J are TRBV18 and TRBJ2-7; D perhaps matches TRBD1 (6 bases). CDR1 and CDR2 from the germline V gene are KGHSH and LQKENI. The CDR3 runs to 14 residues. V was pared by 5 bases and J by 6 bases, with 17 bases between. DNA for the CDR3: TGTGCCAGCTCATCAACAGGGTTACTGGGCGAGCAGTACTTC. Protein: CASSSTGLLGEQYF.

The chain employs TRBV19 and TRBJ1-5; 7 nucleotides agree with TRBD1. The trim removed 2 bases at V and 4 bases at J, leaving 5 bases unmatched. The CDR3 covers 15 residues. CDR1 is LNHDA and CDR2 is SQIVND in the germline V gene (reference sequence). CDR3 sequence: CASSISGTENQPQHF. The DNA of the CDR3 is TGTGCCAGTAGTATATCCGGGACAGAAAATCAGCCCCAGCATTTT.

The table lists this clone with many counts. This same CDR3 is encoded by further DNA sequences in the sample. This chain uses TRBV7-3 with TRBJ2-1; 7 bases fit TRBD2. The V gene end was trimmed by 3 bases and the J gene end by 5 bases; junction bases not matched to a gene: 4. The CDR3 runs to 14 residues. Per germline, CDR1 SGHTA and CDR2 FQGTGA. The CDR3 region is CASSLAGANNEQFF. CDR3 in DNA: TGTGCCAGCAGCTTGGCGGGAGCTAACAATGAGCAGTTCTTC. Using reference TRBV7-3 and TRBJ2-1 for the parts outside the CDR3, the full variable domain is GAGVSQTPSNKVTEKGKYVELRCDPISGHTALYWYRQSLGQGPEFLIYFQGTGAADDSGLPNDRFFAVRPEGSVSTLKIQRTERGDSAVYLCASSLAGANNEQFFGPGTRLTVL.

The chain has TRBV28 and TRBJ1-6, with 9 bases aligning to TRBD1. The V segment lost 8 bases and the J segment 10 bases; nucleotides outside the gene matches: 6. Germline V gene data show CDR1 as MDHEN and CDR2 as SYDVKM. CDR3 length: 13 residues. In nucleotides, the CDR3 is TGTGCCAGCCGGGACAGGGAGGTCTCACCCCTCCACTTT. Its protein is CASRDREVSPLHF. Variable domain in full (rest from reference TRBV28 and TRBJ1-6): DVKVTQSSRYLVKRTGEKVFLECVQDMDHENMFWYRQDPGLGLRLIYFSYDVKMKEKGDIPEGYSVSREKKERFSLILESASTNQTSMYLCASRDREVSPLHFGNGTRLTVT.

The rearrangement joins TRBV3-1 (or the pseudogene TRBV3-2) to TRBJ1-2, with D hard to call. CDR1 and CDR2 from the germline V gene are LGHDT and YNNKEL (reference sequence). Trimming stripped 1 base from V and 7 bases from J, with 10 bases between. The CDR3 consists of 13 residues. CDR3 residues: CASSQVTGSGYTF. Here the CDR3 DNA reads TGTGCCAGCAGCCAAGTAACGGGTTCTGGCTACACCTTC.

The chain combines TRBV7-2 with TRBJ2-7, with TRBD2 matching over 8 bases. CDR1 is SGHTA, CDR2 FQGNSA, per germline. The J segment lost 6 bases and the V segment lost 5 bases, leaving 9 bases of the junction unmatched. The CDR3 has 14 amino acids. The CDR3 DNA reads TGTGCCAGCAGCCTACCGGGCGGGAGGACCGAGCAGTACTTC. It translates to CASSLPGGRTEQYF.

The chain joins TRBV28 to TRBJ1-3, with D maybe TRBD1 (6 bases). Germline-derived CDR1 and CDR2 are MDHEN and SYDVKM. CDR3 length: 14 residues. Trimming removed 6 bases from V and 5 bases from J, with 14 bases in between. DNA of the CDR3: TGTGCCAGCAGCTGGGGAGGGGGAAGAAACACCATATATTTT. This sequence encodes CASSWGGGRNTIYF.

The rearrangement joins TRBV29-1 to TRBJ1-1, with D possibly TRBD1 on 6 matching bases. The CDR3 runs to 13 residues. V lost 7 bases and J 5 bases, leaving 17 bases between the germline ends. The germline gives CDR1 SQVTM, CDR2 ANQGSEA. The CDR3 protein is CSADRTVETEAFF. The DNA of the CDR3 is TGCAGCGCAGACCGGACAGTAGAAACTGAAGCTTTCTTT.

V gene TRBV11-3 combines with J gene TRBJ2-7, with 7 bases lining up with TRBD2. The CDR3 covers 13 residues. In germline, CDR1 is SGHNT, CDR2 YENEEA. The trim removed 2 bases at V and 3 bases at J, leaving 1 base unmatched. The CDR3 nucleotides read TGTGCCAGCAGCTTACTAGCGGACTACGAGCAGTACTTC. It is translated as CASSLLADYEQYF.

V and J are TRBV29-1 and TRBJ2-5; 7 positions agree with TRBD2. Germline CDR1 and CDR2: SQVTM and ANQGSEA. Losses at the gene ends were 6 bases for V and 2 bases for J; bases not matched to a gene: 15. This CDR3 contains 16 residues. The CDR3 reads CSVAPGTTSPQETQYF. The CDR3 DNA is TGCAGCGTCGCGCCCGGGACTACCTCACCGCAAGAGACCCAGTACTTC.